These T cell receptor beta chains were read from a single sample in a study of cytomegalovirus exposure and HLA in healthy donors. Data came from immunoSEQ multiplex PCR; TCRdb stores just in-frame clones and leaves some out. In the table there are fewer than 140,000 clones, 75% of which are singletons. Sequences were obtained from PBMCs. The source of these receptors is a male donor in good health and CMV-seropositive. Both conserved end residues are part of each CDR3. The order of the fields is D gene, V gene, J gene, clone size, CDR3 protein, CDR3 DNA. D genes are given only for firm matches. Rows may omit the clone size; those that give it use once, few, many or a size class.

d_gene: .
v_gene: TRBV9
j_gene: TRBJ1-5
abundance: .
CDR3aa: CASSPGGGNQPQHF
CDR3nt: TGTGCCAGCAGTCCGGGGGGCGGCAATCAGCCCCAGCATTTT

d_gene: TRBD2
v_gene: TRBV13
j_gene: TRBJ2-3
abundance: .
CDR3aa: CASSNPSGPSTDTQYF
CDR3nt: TGTGCCAGCAGCAATCCTAGCGGACCTAGCACAGATACGCAGTATTTT

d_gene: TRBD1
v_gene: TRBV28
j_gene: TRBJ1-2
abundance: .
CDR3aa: CASRHGTGAAGGYTF
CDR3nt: TGTGCCAGCAGACACGGGACAGGGGCAGCCGGGGGCTACACCTTC

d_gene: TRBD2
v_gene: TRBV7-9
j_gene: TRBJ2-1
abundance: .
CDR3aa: CASSLRRLAGLSSYNEQFF
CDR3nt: TGTGCCAGCAGCTTAAGGCGACTAGCGGGGTTAAGCTCCTACAATGAGCAGTTCTTC

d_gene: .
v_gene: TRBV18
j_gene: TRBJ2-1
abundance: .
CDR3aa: CASSPGQETYNEQFF
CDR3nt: TGTGCCAGCTCACCGGGGCAGGAGACATACAATGAGCAGTTCTTC

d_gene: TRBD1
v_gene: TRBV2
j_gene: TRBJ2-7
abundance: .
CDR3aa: CASMRQGSYEQYF
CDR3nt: TGTGCCAGCATGCGACAGGGGAGCTACGAGCAGTACTTC

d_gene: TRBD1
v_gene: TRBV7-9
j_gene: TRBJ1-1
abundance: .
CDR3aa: CASSPDRGWAFF
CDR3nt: TGTGCCAGCAGCCCAGACAGGGGCTGGGCTTTCTTT

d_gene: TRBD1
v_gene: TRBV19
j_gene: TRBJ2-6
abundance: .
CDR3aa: CASTKDRGSSGANVLTF
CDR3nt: TGTGCCAGTACCAAGGACAGGGGAAGTTCTGGGGCCAACGTCCTGACTTTC

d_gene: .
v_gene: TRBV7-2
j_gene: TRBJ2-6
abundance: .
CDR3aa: CASKRVGTPGANVLTF
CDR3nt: TGTGCCAGCAAAAGGGTTGGGACTCCTGGGGCCAACGTCCTGACTTTC

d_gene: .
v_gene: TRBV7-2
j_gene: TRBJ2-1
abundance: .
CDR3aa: CASSLGVGGTMREFF
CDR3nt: TGTGCCAGCAGCTTAGGTGTGGGGGGTACAATGAGGGAGTTCTTC

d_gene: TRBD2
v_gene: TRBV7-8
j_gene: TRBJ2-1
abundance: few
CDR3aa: CASSLVAGPYNEQFF
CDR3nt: TGTGCCAGCAGCTTAGTAGCGGGGCCCTACAATGAGCAGTTCTTC

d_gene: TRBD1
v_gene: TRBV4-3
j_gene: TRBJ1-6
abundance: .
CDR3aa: CASSQGTGNSPLHF
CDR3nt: TGCGCCAGCAGCCAAGGGACAGGGAATTCACCCCTCCACTTT

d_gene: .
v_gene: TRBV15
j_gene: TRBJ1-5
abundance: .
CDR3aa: CATSRSLSNQPQHF
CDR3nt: TGTGCCACCAGCAGAAGCTTAAGCAATCAGCCCCAGCATTTT

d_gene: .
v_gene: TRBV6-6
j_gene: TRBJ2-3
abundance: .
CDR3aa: CASRKAATSTDTQYF
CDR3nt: TGTGCCAGCAGAAAAGCAGCGACTAGCACAGATACGCAGTATTTT

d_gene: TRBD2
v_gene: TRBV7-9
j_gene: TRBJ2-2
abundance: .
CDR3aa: CASIIQRGRGTGELFF
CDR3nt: TGTGCCAGCATCATCCAGCGGGGCCGGGGGACCGGGGAGCTGTTTTTT

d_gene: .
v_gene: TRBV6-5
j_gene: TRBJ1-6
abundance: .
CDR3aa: CASSTGWEYSPLHF
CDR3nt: TGTGCCAGCAGTACGGGATGGGAATACTCACCCCTCCACTTT

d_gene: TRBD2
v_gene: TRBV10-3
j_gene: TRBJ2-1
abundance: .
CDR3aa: CATSTSGSRNEQFF
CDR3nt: TGTGCCACTTCTACTAGCGGGAGCCGCAATGAGCAGTTCTTC

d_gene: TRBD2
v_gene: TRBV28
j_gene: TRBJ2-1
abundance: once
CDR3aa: CASNYGTSGRDEQFF
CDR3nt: TGTGCCAGCAACTACGGGACTAGCGGGAGGGATGAGCAGTTCTTC

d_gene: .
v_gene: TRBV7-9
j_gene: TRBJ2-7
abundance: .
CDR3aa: CASLKTGGRTWAEQYF
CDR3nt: TGTGCCAGCCTAAAAACCGGAGGCCGGACCTGGGCCGAGCAGTACTTC

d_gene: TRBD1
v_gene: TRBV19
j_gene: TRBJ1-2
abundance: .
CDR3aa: CASSTGDGYTF
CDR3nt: TGTGCCAGTAGCACAGGGGATGGCTACACCTTC

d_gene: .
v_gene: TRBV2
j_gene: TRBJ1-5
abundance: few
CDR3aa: CASSEQGGHQPQHF
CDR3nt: TGTGCCAGCAGTGAACAAGGGGGTCATCAGCCCCAGCATTTT

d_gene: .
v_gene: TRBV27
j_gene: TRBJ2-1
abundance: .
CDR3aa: CASGSQLQGYEQFF
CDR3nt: TGTGCCAGCGGATCACAACTTCAGGGCTATGAGCAGTTCTTC

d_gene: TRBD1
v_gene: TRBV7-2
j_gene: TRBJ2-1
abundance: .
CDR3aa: CASSFNRGVQFF
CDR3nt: TGTGCCAGCAGTTTTAACAGGGGGGTACAGTTCTTC

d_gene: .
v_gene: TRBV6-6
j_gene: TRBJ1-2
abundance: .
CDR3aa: CASSRTTNYGYTF
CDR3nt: TGTGCCAGCAGTAGGACAACTAACTATGGCTACACCTTC

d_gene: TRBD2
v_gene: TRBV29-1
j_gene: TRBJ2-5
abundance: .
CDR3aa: CSGAGRAETQYF
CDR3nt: TGCAGCGGTGCGGGGAGGGCAGAGACCCAGTACTTC

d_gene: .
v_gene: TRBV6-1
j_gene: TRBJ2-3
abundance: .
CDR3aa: CASSPQDTQYF
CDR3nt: TGTGCCAGCAGTCCCCAAGATACGCAGTATTTT

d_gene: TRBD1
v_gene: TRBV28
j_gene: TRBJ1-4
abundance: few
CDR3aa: CASSLTGTGDEKLFF
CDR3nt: TGTGCCAGCAGTTTAACCGGGACAGGGGATGAAAAACTGTTTTTT

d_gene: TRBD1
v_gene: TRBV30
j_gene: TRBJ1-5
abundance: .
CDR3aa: CAWSVPGTGGNQPQHF
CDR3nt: TGTGCCTGGAGTGTACCTGGGACAGGGGGCAATCAGCCCCAGCATTTT

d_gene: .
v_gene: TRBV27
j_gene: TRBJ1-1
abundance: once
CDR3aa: CASSLLVGSGAEAFF
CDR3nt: TGTGCCAGCAGTTTATTGGTGGGTTCAGGCGCTGAAGCTTTCTTT

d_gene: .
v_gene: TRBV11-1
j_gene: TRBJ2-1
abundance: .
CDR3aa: CASSSPGGLAYNEQFF
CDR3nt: TGTGCCAGCAGCTCCCCCGGGGGGCTAGCCTACAATGAGCAGTTCTTC